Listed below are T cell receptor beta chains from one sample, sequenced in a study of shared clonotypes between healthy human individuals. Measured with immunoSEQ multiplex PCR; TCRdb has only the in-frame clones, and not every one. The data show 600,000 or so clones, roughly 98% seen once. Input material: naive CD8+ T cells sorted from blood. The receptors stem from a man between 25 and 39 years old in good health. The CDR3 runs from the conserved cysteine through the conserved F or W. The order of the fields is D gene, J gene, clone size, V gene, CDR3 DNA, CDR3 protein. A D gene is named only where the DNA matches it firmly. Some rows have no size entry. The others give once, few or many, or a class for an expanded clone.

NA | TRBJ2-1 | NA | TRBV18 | TGTGCCAGCTCACCACCCGGTGATCCCGAGCAGTTCTTC | CASSPPGDPEQFF
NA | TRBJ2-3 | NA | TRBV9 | TGTGCCAGCAGCGCATCCGGCGGGGCAGATACGCAGTATTTT | CASSASGGADTQYF
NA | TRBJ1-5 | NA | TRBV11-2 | TGTGCCAGCAGCCTCTCCTCCGAAGGGCTTCAGCCCCAGCATTTT | CASSLSSEGLQPQHF
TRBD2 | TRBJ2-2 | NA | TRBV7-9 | TGTGCCAGCAGCCACGGGACTAGCGGCCACTGGGCGAACACCGGGGAGCTGTTTTTT | CASSHGTSGHWANTGELFF
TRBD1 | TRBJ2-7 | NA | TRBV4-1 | TGCGCCAGCACTGTCTCGGGACAGGGAAGCTCCTACGAGCAGTACTTC | CASTVSGQGSSYEQYF
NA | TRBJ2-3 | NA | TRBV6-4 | TGTGCCAGCAGTGGACTAGGGTCAGATACGCAGTATTTT | CASSGLGSDTQYF
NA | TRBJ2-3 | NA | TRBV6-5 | TGTGCCAGCAGTTACGGCGTGGCGGCTCCAGATACGCAGTATTTT | CASSYGVAAPDTQYF
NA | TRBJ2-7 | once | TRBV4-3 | TGCGCCAGCAGCCAAGGTAGCGGATCCTACGAGCAGTACTTC | CASSQGSGSYEQYF
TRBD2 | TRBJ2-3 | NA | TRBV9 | TGTGCCAGCAGCGCCCGACTTAGCGGGAGTGAGACAGATACGCAGTATTTT | CASSARLSGSETDTQYF
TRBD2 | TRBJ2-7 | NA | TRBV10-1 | TGCGCCAGTAGTCCAGGGCCTAGCGGCACCTACGAGCAGTACTTC | CASSPGPSGTYEQYF
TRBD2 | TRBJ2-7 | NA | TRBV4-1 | TGCGCCAGCAGCCAAGTAGGCGGGAGAGAGTACGAGCAGTACTTC | CASSQVGGREYEQYF
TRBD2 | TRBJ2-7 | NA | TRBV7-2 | TGTGCCAGCAGCGGAGGGACTAGCGGGAGGGCCCTTGACGAGCAGTACTTC | CASSGGTSGRALDEQYF
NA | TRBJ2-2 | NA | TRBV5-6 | TGTGCCAGCAGCTCCACTGGGATTCGGGGGGAGCTGTTTTTT | CASSSTGIRGELFF
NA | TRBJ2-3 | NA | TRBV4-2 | TGTGCCAGCAGCCAAGATCTATTGGTCACTAGCACAGATACGCAGTATTTT | CASSQDLLVTSTDTQYF
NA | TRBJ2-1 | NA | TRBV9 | TGTGCCAGCAGCCCCCCAAATTCCTACAATGAGCAGTTCTTC | CASSPPNSYNEQFF
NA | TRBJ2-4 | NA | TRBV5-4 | TGTGCCAGCAGCTTTGCCGGGGAAAACATTCAGTACTTC | CASSFAGENIQYF
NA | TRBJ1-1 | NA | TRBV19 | TGTGCCAGTAGCATCCATTTGTGGACTGAAGCTTTCTTT | CASSIHLWTEAFF
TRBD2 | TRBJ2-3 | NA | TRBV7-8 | TGTGCCAGCAGCTCCTGGTTCTACGCGGTAGCGGGAGACAGCACAGATACGCAGTATTTT | CASSSWFYAVAGDSTDTQYF
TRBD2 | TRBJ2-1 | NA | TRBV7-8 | TGTGCCAGCAGCCAAGCTAGAGGGAGGGCCTATGAGCAGTTCTTC | CASSQARGRAYEQFF
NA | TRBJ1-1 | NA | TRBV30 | TGTGCCTGGAGCATCTTTGACGGCGTTACTGAAGCTTTCTTT | CAWSIFDGVTEAFF
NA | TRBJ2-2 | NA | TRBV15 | TGTGCCACCAGCATGAGCCCGAACACCGGGGAGCTGTTTTTT | CATSMSPNTGELFF
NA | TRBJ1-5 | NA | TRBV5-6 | TGTGCCAGCAGCTTGGGGCCCAATCAGCCCCAGCATTTT | CASSLGPNQPQHF
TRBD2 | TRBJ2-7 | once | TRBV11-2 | TGTGCCAGCAGCTTTAAGCGGGAGGTAGTCGAGCAGTACTTC | CASSFKREVVEQYF
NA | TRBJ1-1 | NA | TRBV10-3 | TGTGCCATCAGTGATATGAACACTGAAGCTTTCTTT | CAISDMNTEAFF
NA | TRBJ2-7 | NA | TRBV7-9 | TGTGCCAGCAGCTTTGTGGACAGCAACTACGAGCAGTACTTC | CASSFVDSNYEQYF
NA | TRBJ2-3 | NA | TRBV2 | TGTGCCAGCAGTGCTTCAGTTAGGAACACAGATACGCAGTATTTT | CASSASVRNTDTQYF
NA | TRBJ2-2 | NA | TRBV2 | TGTGCCAGCAGTGAACAGGGAAGCACCGGGGAGCTGTTTTTT | CASSEQGSTGELFF
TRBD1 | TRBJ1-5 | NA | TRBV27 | TGTGCCAGCAGCTCGGACAGGAGTGGGCAGCCCCAGCATTTT | CASSSDRSGQPQHF
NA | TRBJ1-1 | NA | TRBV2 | TGTGCCAGCATGGGTAGGGAAGAAGCTTTCTTT | CASMGREEAFF
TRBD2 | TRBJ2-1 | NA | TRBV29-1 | TGCAGCGTCGGGAGGGCGGGAGTCCACAATGAGCAGTTCTTC | CSVGRAGVHNEQFF
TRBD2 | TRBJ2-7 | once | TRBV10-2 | TGCGCCAGCAGTGAATCTGGGACTAGCGGGATCTACGAGCAGTACTTC | CASSESGTSGIYEQYF
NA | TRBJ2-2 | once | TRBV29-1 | TGCAGCGTAGGAGGCCCACAGGGCCCCGGGGAGCTGTTTTTT | CSVGGPQGPGELFF
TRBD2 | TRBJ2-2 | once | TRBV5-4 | TGTGCCAGCAGCTTGAATTCGGTTAGCGGGAGGATAGGTACCGGGGAGCTGTTTTTT | CASSLNSVSGRIGTGELFF
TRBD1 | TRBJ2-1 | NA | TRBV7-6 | TGTGCCAGCAGGTCCCCGGGACAGGGGGCGGACAATGAGCAGTTCTTC | CASRSPGQGADNEQFF
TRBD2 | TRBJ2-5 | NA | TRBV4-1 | TGCGCCAGCAGCGAAGTAGCGGGAGAGGAGACCCAGTACTTC | CASSEVAGEETQYF
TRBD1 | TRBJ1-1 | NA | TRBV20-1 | TGCAGTGACAGGGGCGCTGAAGCTTTCTTT | CSDRGAEAFF
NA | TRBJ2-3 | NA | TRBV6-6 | TGTGCCAGCAGTCCCAGACAGATTTTCACAGATACGCAGTATTTT | CASSPRQIFTDTQYF
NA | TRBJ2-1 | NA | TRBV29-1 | TGCAGCGTTGAGGAAAATGAGCAGTTCTTC | CSVEENEQFF
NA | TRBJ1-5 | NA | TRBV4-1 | TGCGCCAGCAGCCAAGTAATGAGAGTGTCAGGCAATCAGCCCCAGCATTTT | CASSQVMRVSGNQPQHF
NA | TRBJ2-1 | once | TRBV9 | TGTGCCAGCAGCGCAGAAGGACTCCCACATCCCCAGTTCTTC | CASSAEGLPHPQFF
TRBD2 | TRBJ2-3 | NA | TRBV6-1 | TGTGCCAGCAGTGCGCCGGGACTAGCGGCCACAGATACGCAGTATTTT | CASSAPGLAATDTQYF
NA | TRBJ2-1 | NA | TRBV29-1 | TGCAGCGTTGATGGGGTCCCGGCGGGCACAGACAATGAGCAGTTCTTC | CSVDGVPAGTDNEQFF
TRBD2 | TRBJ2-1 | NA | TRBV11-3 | TGTGCCAGCAGCAGGGGACTAGCGGGAGCTCGAAATGAGCAGTTCTTC | CASSRGLAGARNEQFF
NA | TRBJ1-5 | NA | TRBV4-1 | TGCGCCAGCAGCCAAGTTTTCCAGGGAAGTCAGCCCCAGCATTTT | CASSQVFQGSQPQHF
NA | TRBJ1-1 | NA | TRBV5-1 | TGCGCCAGCAAGTACACTCTCGGAACTGAAGCTTTCTTT | CASKYTLGTEAFF
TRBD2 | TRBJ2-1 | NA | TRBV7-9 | TGTGCCAGCAGCCCACAGGGACTAGCGGGAACCGACAATGAGCAGTTCTTC | CASSPQGLAGTDNEQFF
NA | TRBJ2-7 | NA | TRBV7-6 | TGTGCCAGCAGCTCCGGGCCCACCTACGAGCAGTACTTC | CASSSGPTYEQYF
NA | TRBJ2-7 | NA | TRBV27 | TGTGCCAGCAGTTTATCCCCTAGCTACGAGCAGTACTTC | CASSLSPSYEQYF
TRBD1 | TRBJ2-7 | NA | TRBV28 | TGTGCCAGCAGCGCGTCGACAGGGGTCCCCTACGAGCAGTACTTC | CASSASTGVPYEQYF